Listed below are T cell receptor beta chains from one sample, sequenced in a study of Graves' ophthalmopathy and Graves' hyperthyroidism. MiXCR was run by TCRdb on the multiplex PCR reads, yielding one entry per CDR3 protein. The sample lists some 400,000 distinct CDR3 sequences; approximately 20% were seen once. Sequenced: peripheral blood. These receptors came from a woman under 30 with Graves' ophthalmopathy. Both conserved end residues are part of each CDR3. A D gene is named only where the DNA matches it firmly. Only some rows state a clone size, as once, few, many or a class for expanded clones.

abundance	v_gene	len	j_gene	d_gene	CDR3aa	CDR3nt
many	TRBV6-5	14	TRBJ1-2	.	CASSSTVSNYGYTF	TGTGCCAGCAGTTCGACAGTTTCTAACTATGGCTACACCTTC
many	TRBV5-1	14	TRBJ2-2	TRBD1	CASSPQGAIGELFF	TGCGCCAGCAGCCCTCAGGGGGCCATCGGGGAGCTGTTTTTT
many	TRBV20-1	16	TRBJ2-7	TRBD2	CSARGLAGAPPYEQYF	TGCAGTGCTAGAGGACTAGCGGGGGCCCCTCCCTACGAGCAGTACTTC
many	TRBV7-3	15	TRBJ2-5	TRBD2	CASSLIPGGQETQYF	TGTGCCAGCAGCTTAATTCCGGGGGGCCAAGAGACCCAGTACTTC
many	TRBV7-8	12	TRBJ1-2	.	CASSLIGYGYTF	TGTGCCAGCAGCTTAATAGGCTATGGCTACACCTTC
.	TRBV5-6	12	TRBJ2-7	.	CASRFQGSEQYF	TGTGCCAGCAGATTCCAGGGGAGCGAGCAGTACTTC
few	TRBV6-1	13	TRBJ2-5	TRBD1	CASSDGTVETQYF	TGTGCCAGCAGTGACGGGACAGTGGAGACCCAGTACTTC
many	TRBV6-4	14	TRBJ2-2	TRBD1	CASSGQGLTGELFF	TGTGCCAGCAGTGGACAGGGGTTGACCGGGGAGCTGTTTTTT
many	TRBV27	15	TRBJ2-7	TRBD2	CASSLSAGGRNEQYF	TGTGCCAGCAGTTTATCGGCGGGGGGCAGAAACGAGCAGTACTTC
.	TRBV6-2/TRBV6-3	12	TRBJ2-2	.	CASRKNTGELFF	TGTGCCAGCCGCAAAAACACCGGGGAGCTGTTTTTT